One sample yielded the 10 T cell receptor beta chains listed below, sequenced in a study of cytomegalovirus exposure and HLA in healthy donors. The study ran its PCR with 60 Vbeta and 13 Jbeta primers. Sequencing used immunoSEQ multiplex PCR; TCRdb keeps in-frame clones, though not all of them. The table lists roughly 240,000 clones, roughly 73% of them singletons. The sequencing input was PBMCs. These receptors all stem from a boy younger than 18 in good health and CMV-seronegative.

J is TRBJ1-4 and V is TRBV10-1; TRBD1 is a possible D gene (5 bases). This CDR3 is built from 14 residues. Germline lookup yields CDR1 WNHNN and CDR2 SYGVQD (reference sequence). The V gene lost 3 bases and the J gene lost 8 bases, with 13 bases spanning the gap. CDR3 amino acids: CASSDPDIGEKLFF. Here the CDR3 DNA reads TGCGCCAGCAGTGACCCGGACATAGGGGAAAAACTGTTTTTT.

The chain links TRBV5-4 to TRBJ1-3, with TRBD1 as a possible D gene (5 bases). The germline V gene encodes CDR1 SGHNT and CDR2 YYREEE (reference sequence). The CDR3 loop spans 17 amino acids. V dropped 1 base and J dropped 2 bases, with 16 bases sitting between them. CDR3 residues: CASSLWVRGGPGNTIYF. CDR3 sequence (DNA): TGTGCCAGCAGCTTGTGGGTGCGCGGGGGACCTGGAAACACCATATATTTT.

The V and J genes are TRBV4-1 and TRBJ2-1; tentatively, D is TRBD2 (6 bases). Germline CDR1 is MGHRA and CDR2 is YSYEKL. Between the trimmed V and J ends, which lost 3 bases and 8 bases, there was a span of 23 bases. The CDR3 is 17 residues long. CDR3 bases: TGCGCCAGCAGCCACGGCCTAGCGCCCCCCCGGTCGGATGAGCAGTTCTTC. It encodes CASSHGLAPPRSDEQFF.

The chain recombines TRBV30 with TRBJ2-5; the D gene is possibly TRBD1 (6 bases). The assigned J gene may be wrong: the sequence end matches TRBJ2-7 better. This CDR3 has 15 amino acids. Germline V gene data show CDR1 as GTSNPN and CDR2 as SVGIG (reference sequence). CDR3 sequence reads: CAWAHRLQGRSEQYF. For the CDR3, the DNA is TGTGCCTGGGCCCACCGATTACAGGGACGGAGCGAGCAGTACTTC.

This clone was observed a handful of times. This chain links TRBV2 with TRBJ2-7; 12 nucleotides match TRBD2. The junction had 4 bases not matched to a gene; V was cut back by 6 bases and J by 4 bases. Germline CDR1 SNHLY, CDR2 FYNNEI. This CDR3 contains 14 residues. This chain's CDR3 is CASRALAGGYEQYF. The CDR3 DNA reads TGTGCCAGCAGAGCTCTAGCGGGGGGGTACGAGCAGTACTTC.

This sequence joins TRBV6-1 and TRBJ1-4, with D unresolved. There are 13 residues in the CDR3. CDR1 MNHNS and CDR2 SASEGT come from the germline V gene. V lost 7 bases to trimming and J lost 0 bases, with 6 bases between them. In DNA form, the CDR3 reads TGTGCCAGCATCGCGACAACTAATGAAAAACTGTTTTTT. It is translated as CASIATTNEKLFF.

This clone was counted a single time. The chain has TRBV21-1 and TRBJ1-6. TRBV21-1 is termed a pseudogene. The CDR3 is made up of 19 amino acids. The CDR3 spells CASSIWGGPKNLYNSPLHF. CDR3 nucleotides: TGTGCCAGCAGCATCTGGGGGGGGCCCAAAAACCTTTATAATTCACCCCTCCACTTT.

CDR3 sequence (DNA): TGTGCCATCAGGGGACAGGCGACTAGCACAGATACGCAGTATTTT. Translation: CAIRGQATSTDTQYF. The chain recombines TRBV10-3 with TRBJ2-3, with TRBD1 matching over 8 bases. The V gene's germline CDR1 is ENHRY and CDR2 SYGVKD. The CDR3 totals 15 residues. Losses at the gene ends were 6 bases for V and 0 bases for J; bases not matched to a gene: 5.

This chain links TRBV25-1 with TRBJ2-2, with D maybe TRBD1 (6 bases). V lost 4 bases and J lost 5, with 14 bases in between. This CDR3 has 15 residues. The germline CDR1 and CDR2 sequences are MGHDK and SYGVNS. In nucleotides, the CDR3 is TGTGCCAGCAGTGCCCGGACAGTTAGAACCGGGGAGCTGTTTTTT. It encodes CASSARTVRTGELFF.

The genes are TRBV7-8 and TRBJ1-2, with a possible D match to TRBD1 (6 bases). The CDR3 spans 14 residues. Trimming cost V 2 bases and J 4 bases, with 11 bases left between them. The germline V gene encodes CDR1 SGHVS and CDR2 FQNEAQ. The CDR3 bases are TGTGCCAGCAGCTTAAGTGGCAGGGGCTATGGCTACACCTTC. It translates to CASSLSGRGYGYTF.